This T cell receptor (beta chain) is drawn from a study of T cell responses to AZD1222 COVID-19 vaccine. Study results and caveats: The donor group comprised mostly white British people and more females; the analysis possibly underestimated clonal diversity.

The CDR3 covers 16 residues. The ends were cut back, 6 bases at V and 5 bases at J, with 20 bases in the middle. Germline lookup yields CDR1 SNHLY and CDR2 FYNNEI. Method: immunoSEQ multiplex PCR; TCRdb's copy keeps in-frame clones and lacks some. Among about 170,000 clones listed, 85% to 95% were seen once. To note about this clone: Its target is not known.

The receptor was derived from an adult in good health. The source was peripheral blood, collected on day 0 of AZD1222 vaccination. V and J are TRBV2 and TRBJ1-5, with D unclear. In nucleotides, the CDR3 is TGTGCCAGCAGCGTAAACTACGGAGTCGGATATCAGCCCCAGCATTTT. Translation gives CASSVNYGVGYQPQHF.